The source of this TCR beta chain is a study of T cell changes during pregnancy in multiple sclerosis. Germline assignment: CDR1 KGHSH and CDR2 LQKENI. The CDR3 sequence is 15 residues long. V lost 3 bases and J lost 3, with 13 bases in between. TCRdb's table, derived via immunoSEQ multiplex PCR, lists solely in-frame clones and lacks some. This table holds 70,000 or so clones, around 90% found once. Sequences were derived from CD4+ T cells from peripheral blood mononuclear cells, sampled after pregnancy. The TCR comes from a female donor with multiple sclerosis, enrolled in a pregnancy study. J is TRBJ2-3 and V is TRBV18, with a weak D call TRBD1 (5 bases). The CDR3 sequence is CASSPSAGWTDTQYF. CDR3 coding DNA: TGTGCCAGCTCACCCTCAGCAGGGTGGACAGATACGCAGTATTTT.